The 29 T cell receptor beta chains given below trace back to one sample, sequenced in a study of identical twins. TCRdb redid the calling of the 5' RACE reads with MiXCR, one entry per CDR3 protein. The data show 300,000 to 400,000 distinct CDR3 sequences, roughly 9% seen once. The sequenced sample was naive T cells sorted from blood. The origin of the receptors is a woman aged 45 to 65 in good health.

The rearrangement links TRBV6-6 to TRBJ2-2; 13 nucleotides align to TRBD2. The V gene end was trimmed by 6 bases and the J gene end by 7 bases; junction bases not matched to a gene: 14. CDR1 MNHNY and CDR2 SVGAGI come from the germline V gene (reference sequence). There are 18 residues in the CDR3. The CDR3 nucleotides are TGTGCCAGCAGCGATACTAGCGGGAGGGCCCTCTCCGGCGGGGAGCTGTTTTTT. This gives the protein CASSDTSGRALSGGELFF.

This chain links TRBV5-1 with TRBJ2-5, with TRBD1 as a possible D gene (6 bases). The V end was cut by 0 bases, the J end by 2 bases, with 11 bases between. The CDR3 has 15 amino acids. Looked up from germline, CDR1 is SGHRS and CDR2 is YFSETQ. As DNA, the CDR3 is TGCGCCAGCAGCTTGGCCAACAGGGTGCAAGAGACCCAGTACTTC. Residues: CASSLANRVQETQYF.

This chain uses TRBV30 with TRBJ2-3; no definite D call. This CDR3 is 13 amino acids long. V was clipped by 2 bases and J by 2 bases, with 8 bases between them. CDR1 is GTSNPN, CDR2 SVGIG, per germline (reference sequence). The CDR3 coding sequence is TGTGCCTGGAGTTCCGAATCCACAGATACGCAGTATTTT. Its protein is CAWSSESTDTQYF.

V is TRBV12-3 or TRBV12-4 and J is TRBJ2-7; a possible D gene is TRBD2 (5 bases). The CDR3 totals 13 residues. Trimming shortened V by 2 bases and J by 4 bases, and 9 bases separated the two germline ends. The CDR3 loop is CASSLSLAYEQYV. The CDR3 DNA reads as TGTGCCAGCAGTTTAAGTCTAGCTTACGAGCAGTACGTC.

This CDR3 is CASSKGTSGPDNEQFF. The CDR3 coding sequence is TGTGCCAGCAGCAAAGGAACTAGCGGCCCCGACAATGAGCAGTTCTTC. V is TRBV21-1 and J is TRBJ2-1; the listed D gene, TRBD2, was not tested against the DNA. TRBV21-1 is a pseudogene. The CDR3 consists of 16 residues.

This clonotype was found once. One end of the junction varies from germline; a read error may be responsible. The chain is built from TRBV3-1 and TRBJ2-2, with D perhaps being TRBD1 or TRBD2 (5 bases each). Germline assignment: CDR1 LGHDT and CDR2 YNNKEL (reference sequence). The CDR3 has 15 residues. This CDR3 is CASSQAVKNTGDLFF. CDR3 DNA sequence: TGTGCCAGCAGCCAAGCAGTAAAAAACACCGGGGACCTGTTTTTT.

The chain combines TRBV4-1 with TRBJ2-6, with D hard to call. With 6 bases removed from V and 2 bases from J, the gap between germline ends came to 17 bases. Germline CDR1 reads MGHRA; CDR2 reads YSYEKL. The CDR3 sequence is 17 residues long. CDR3 coding DNA: TGCGCCAGCAGGCAGATGCCCTTCGATACTGGGGCCAACGTCCTGACTTTC. It yields the protein CASRQMPFDTGANVLTF.

This clonotype was recorded many times. This chain connects TRBV7-9 to TRBJ2-1; 13 nucleotides line up with TRBD2. After removal of 5 bases from V and 14 bases from J, the junction contained 3 bases not matched to a gene. The CDR3 consists of 12 residues. In germline, CDR1 is SEHNR, CDR2 FQNEAQ (reference sequence). The CDR3 DNA is TGTGCCAGCAGCGCCGGGACTAGCGGGGAGTTCTTC. As protein: CASSAGTSGEFF.

This clonotype came up a few times. The chain uses TRBV25-1 and TRBJ2-1; 7 nucleotides align to TRBD2. Germline CDR1 is MGHDK and CDR2 is SYGVNS. Trimming at V came to 1 base and at J to 0 bases, leaving 3 bases not matched to a gene. This CDR3 region has 16 residues. CDR3 sequence reads: CASSEWGGNSYNEQFF. The CDR3 DNA sequence: TGTGCCAGCAGTGAATGGGGGGGGAACTCCTACAATGAGCAGTTCTTC.

This clonotype was observed many times. This CDR3 reads CSVEGGRRPSSYNEQFF. The CDR3 DNA sequence: TGCAGCGTTGAAGGTGGGCGTAGGCCGAGCTCCTACAATGAGCAGTTCTTC. The gene calls are TRBV29-1 and TRBJ2-1; no definite D call. Between the trimmed V and J ends, which lost 1 base and 0 bases, there was a span of 16 bases. This CDR3 comprises 17 residues. The V gene's germline CDR1 is SQVTM and CDR2 ANQGSEA.

Concerning this clonotype itself: This may stem from a read error, because a much larger clone lies one nucleotide away. The chain couples TRBV15 to TRBJ1-2, with TRBD1 identical over 10 bases. The junction had 3 bases not matched to a gene; V was cut back by 0 bases and J by 2 bases. The CDR3 is made up of 16 amino acids. Germline CDR1 and CDR2: LNHNV and YYDKDF (reference sequence). The CDR3 DNA sequence: TGTGCCACCAGCAGAGAGCGGGGACAGGGGAACTATGGCTACACCTTC. Translating it yields CATSRERGQGNYGYTF.

The table lists this clonotype with many counts. The chain couples TRBV29-1 to TRBJ2-5; a possible D gene is TRBD1 (5 bases). The CDR3 length is 11 residues. Germline V gene data show CDR1 as SQVTM and CDR2 as ANQGSEA. CDR3 DNA sequence: TGCGGGTTAAGTAGGGGCGAGACCCAGTACTTC. It specifies CGLSRGETQYF.

This clonotype has a handful of counts. CDR3 residues: CSARESFGGGTEAFF. CDR3 in DNA: TGCAGTGCTAGAGAGAGTTTCGGGGGCGGCACTGAAGCTTTCTTT. The rearrangement links TRBV20-1 to TRBJ1-1; maybe TRBD1 (6 bases). The CDR3 has 15 residues. Trimming shortened V by 0 bases and J by 4 bases, and 15 bases separated the two germline ends. Germline V CDR1 and CDR2: DFQATT, SNEGSKA (reference sequence).

This clonotype has more than one count but fewer than ten. The chain is built from TRBV20-1 and TRBJ2-1, with D unclear. V was shortened by 4 bases and J by 7 bases, with 14 bases between the two germline ends. This CDR3 has 13 amino acids. The germline gives CDR1 DFQATT, CDR2 SNEGSKA (reference sequence). The CDR3 DNA is TGCAGTGCTACAACGACTCTAGTTAATGAGCAGTTCTTC. Its protein product is CSATTTLVNEQFF.

V is TRBV7-2 and J is TRBJ2-1; 10 nucleotides match TRBD1. The length of the CDR3 is 19 residues. Germline V gene sequence: CDR1 SGHTA, CDR2 FQGNSA. V dropped 4 bases and J dropped 9; count of bases not matched to a gene: 21. The CDR3 spells CASSSPGQGISSGFGEQFF. The CDR3 nucleotides are TGTGCCAGCAGCTCTCCGGGACAGGGGATTAGCTCGGGGTTCGGTGAGCAGTTCTTC.

A few counts support this clonotype. The rearrangement links TRBV9 to TRBJ2-1; 7 bases fit TRBD2. J was trimmed by 2 bases and V by 4 bases; bases with no gene match: 6. Germline CDR1 and CDR2: SGDLS and YYNGEE. The CDR3 runs to 15 residues. The CDR3 DNA reads TGTGCCAGCAGCCAGGCCGGGAGGACCTACAATGAGCAGTTCTTC. It encodes CASSQAGRTYNEQFF.

This clonotype was picked up a small number of times. The V gene is TRBV7-9, the J gene TRBJ2-3; possibly TRBD1 for D (6 bases). Germline V CDR1 and CDR2: SEHNR, FQNEAQ (reference sequence). Deletions cut 2 bases from V and 7 bases from J, with 16 bases between. The CDR3 totals 15 residues. The CDR3 spells CASSLPFGQGNTQYF. The CDR3, as DNA: TGTGCCAGCAGCTTACCGTTCGGGCAGGGGAATACGCAGTATTTT.

This clonotype was seen ten or more times. This rearrangement joins TRBV6-5 to TRBJ1-6; maybe TRBD1 (6 bases). V was shortened by 2 bases and J by 6 bases, with 14 bases between the two germline ends. The CDR3 loop spans 16 amino acids. The germline V gene encodes CDR1 MNHEY and CDR2 SVGAGI. CDR3 DNA: TGTGCCAGCAGTTACGCCTCACAGGGCCGTAATTCACCCCTCCACTTT. Translated, it gives CASSYASQGRNSPLHF.

The chain combines TRBV7-2 with TRBJ2-1; no clear D. The CDR3 loop spans 15 amino acids. V gave up 8 bases and J gave up 2 bases, with 16 bases separating them. The germline CDR1 and CDR2 sequences are SGHTA and FQGNSA. The CDR3 reads CASSPLDGTYNEQFF. The CDR3 DNA reads as TGTGCCAGCTCTCCCCTCGATGGAACCTACAATGAGCAGTTCTTC.

The chain uses TRBV4-1 and TRBJ2-3; D gene unclear. This CDR3 spans 15 amino acids. Trimming took 0 bases from V and 6 from J, leaving 13 bases between them. From germline, CDR1 is MGHRA and CDR2 YSYEKL. DNA for the CDR3: TGCGCCAGCAGCCAAGACACGGACCCCTTTGATACGCAGTATTTT. This encodes CASSQDTDPFDTQYF.

This chain uses TRBV5-1 with TRBJ1-2; the D gene is possibly TRBD1 (6 bases). Germline lookup yields CDR1 SGHRS and CDR2 YFSETQ. The CDR3 runs 15 residues. V gave up 0 bases and J gave up 6 bases, with 15 bases separating them. The CDR3 spells CASSLASQGSHGYTF. The CDR3 bases are TGCGCCAGCAGCTTGGCATCACAGGGATCTCATGGCTACACCTTC.

The chain recombines TRBV5-1 with TRBJ2-6; D is unresolved. The CDR3 consists of 14 residues. V lost 7 bases and J lost 2, with 10 bases in between. Per the germline V gene, CDR1 is SGHRS and CDR2 is YFSETQ. CDR3 bases: TGCGCCAGCCTCCCCCAGGCTGGGGCCAACGTCCTGACTTTC. This sequence encodes CASLPQAGANVLTF.

The chain links TRBV6-5 to TRBJ1-2; D remains ambiguous. Trimming shortened V by 6 bases and J by 6 bases, and 17 bases separated the two germline ends. This CDR3 spans 14 amino acids. The germline V gene has CDR1 MNHEY and CDR2 SVGAGI. The CDR3 loop is CASSPSLLSNGYTF. The CDR3 DNA sequence: TGTGCCAGCAGCCCCTCCCTGTTGAGTAATGGCTACACCTTC.

This clonotype was detected ten times or more. In DNA form, the CDR3 reads TGTGCCAGCACCCTTGACGGGGTTGCGGCCATTCAGTACTTC. Protein product: CASTLDGVAAIQYF. This sequence joins TRBV6-2 or TRBV6-3 and TRBJ2-4, with D maybe TRBD2 (5 bases). Germline assignment: CDR1 MNHEY and CDR2 SVGEGT. CDR3 length equals 14 residues. The V end lost 7 bases, the J end lost 9 bases, and 19 bases lay between the germline ends.

There are a few counts of this clonotype. V usage is TRBV6-5 and J usage is TRBJ1-1; TRBD1 agrees at 8 bases. CDR1 is MNHEY and CDR2 is SVGAGI in the germline V gene. The J segment lost 3 bases and the V segment lost 0 bases, leaving 6 bases of the junction unmatched. The CDR3 contains 16 residues. In DNA form, the CDR3 reads TGTGCCAGCAGTTACTCGTACAACAGGGGGGACACTGAAGCTTTCTTT. Translated, it gives CASSYSYNRGDTEAFF.

Many counts were recorded for this clonotype. The V call is TRBV15, the J call TRBJ2-2; 8 bases line up with TRBD1. CDR3 length: 18 amino acids. V trimming: 5 bases; J trimming: 1 base; junction bases outside the gene matches: 12. Germline V CDR1 and CDR2: LNHNV, YYDKDF (reference sequence). CDR3 sequence: CATSGAVGTGKNTGELFF. Here the CDR3 DNA reads TGTGCCACCAGCGGAGCGGTTGGGACAGGCAAGAACACCGGGGAGCTGTTTTTT.

This clonotype turned up a few times. J is TRBJ2-3 and V is TRBV11-3; possible D gene TRBD1, 5 bases. Germline loops: CDR1 SGHNT, CDR2 YENEEA. This CDR3 comprises 14 residues. Trimming stripped 5 bases from V and 0 bases from J, with 9 bases between. CDR3 in amino acids: CASSDSPSTDTQYF. The CDR3 DNA is TGTGCCAGCAGCGACAGCCCTAGCACAGATACGCAGTATTTT.

This clonotype was recorded many times. The rearrangement links TRBV20-1 to TRBJ2-2; 7 bases line up with TRBD2. V lost 4 bases and J lost 2; bases outside the gene matches: 4. The CDR3 sequence is 14 residues long. CDR1 is DFQATT, CDR2 SNEGSKA, per germline (reference sequence). CDR3 DNA: TGCAGTGCTAAAAGCGGGGCAAACACCGGGGAGCTGTTTTTT. Translated, it gives CSAKSGANTGELFF.

The chain has TRBV27 and TRBJ2-2, with a weak D call TRBD2 (6 bases). The CDR3 has 15 residues. CDR1 and CDR2 (germline): MNHEY, SMNVEV (reference sequence). V was trimmed by 9 bases and J by 0 bases, leaving 14 bases between them. This CDR3 reads CASFDGSANTGELFF. The CDR3 bases are TGTGCCAGTTTCGACGGGAGCGCGAACACCGGGGAGCTGTTTTTT.